These T cell receptor beta chains were read from a single sample in a study of blood T cell repertoires in COVID-19. Measured with immunoSEQ multiplex PCR; TCRdb has only the in-frame clones, and not every one. In the table there are about 210,000 clones, around 80% of which are singletons. The sample consisted of peripheral blood. These receptors originate from a man aged 50 to 59 with active or convalescent COVID-19. Both conserved end residues are part of each CDR3. D genes are given only for firm matches. Rows may omit the clone size; those that give it use once, few, many or a size class.

V: TRBV7-9; D: TRBD2; J: TRBJ2-3; size: .; DNA: TGTGCCAGCAGCGACCCACTAGCGGTCACAGATACGCAGTATTTT; CDR3: CASSDPLAVTDTQYF
V: TRBV27; D: .; J: TRBJ1-6; size: .; DNA: TGTGCCAGCAGTGCCCGGACAGAGATTTATAATTCACCCCTCCACTTT; CDR3: CASSARTEIYNSPLHF
V: TRBV2; D: .; J: TRBJ1-2; size: .; DNA: TGTGCCAGCAGTGTAACAGGGCCCTATGGCTACACCTTC; CDR3: CASSVTGPYGYTF
V: TRBV13; D: TRBD2; J: TRBJ2-5; size: .; DNA: TGTGCCAGCAGCTTAATAGCTAGCGGGGCGGAGACCCAGTACTTC; CDR3: CASSLIASGAETQYF
V: TRBV6-5; D: .; J: TRBJ1-3; size: .; DNA: TGTGCCAGCAGGGACAGAGCCTCTGGAAACACCATATATTTT; CDR3: CASRDRASGNTIYF
V: TRBV2; D: TRBD2; J: TRBJ2-3; size: .; DNA: TGTGCCAGCAGTCGGGGGACTAGCGGGAGGGCGGAAGATACGCAGTATTTT; CDR3: CASSRGTSGRAEDTQYF
V: TRBV4-1; D: TRBD2; J: TRBJ2-3; size: .; DNA: TGCGCCAGCAGCCAAGGGACTAGCGGAGGGGGTTTGGATACGCAGTATTTT; CDR3: CASSQGTSGGGLDTQYF
V: TRBV7-9; D: TRBD2; J: TRBJ2-7; size: .; DNA: TGTGCCAGCAGCTTCAAACAGGGTTGGATCACTAGCGGACCCTACGAGCAGTACTTC; CDR3: CASSFKQGWITSGPYEQYF
V: TRBV4-1; D: TRBD2; J: TRBJ2-7; size: .; DNA: TGCGCCAGCAGCCAAGGCGGGAACCCCCGGGGGGGGCAGTACTTC; CDR3: CASSQGGNPRGGQYF
V: TRBV11-2; D: TRBD1; J: TRBJ1-1; size: .; DNA: TGTGCCAGCAGCCGACGACAGGGGACGAGCGCTGAAGCTTTCTTT; CDR3: CASSRRQGTSAEAFF
V: TRBV12-3/TRBV12-4; D: TRBD1; J: TRBJ2-7; size: .; DNA: TGTGCCAGCAGTTTCGGGACAGGGGCGCAGTACTTC; CDR3: CASSFGTGAQYF
V: TRBV21-1; D: .; J: TRBJ2-6; size: .; DNA: TGTGCCAGCAGCAAAGCGGGACAGGAAGACTACTCTGGGGCCAACGTCCTGACTTTC; CDR3: CASSKAGQEDYSGANVLTF
V: TRBV6-5; D: .; J: TRBJ1-1; size: .; DNA: TGTGCCAGCAGTTACAGGGACTTGAACACTGAAGCTTTCTTT; CDR3: CASSYRDLNTEAFF
V: TRBV15; D: .; J: TRBJ2-4; size: .; DNA: TGTGCCACCAGCAGAGAAAGGGGGGGCATTCAGTACTTC; CDR3: CATSRERGGIQYF
V: TRBV5-1; D: .; J: TRBJ2-1; size: .; DNA: TGCGCCAGCAGCTCCTTAGTTCGGGGGTACAATGAGCAGTTCTTC; CDR3: CASSSLVRGYNEQFF
V: TRBV6-6; D: .; J: TRBJ1-3; size: .; DNA: TGTGCCAGCAGTACGGCTGGAAACACCATATATTTT; CDR3: CASSTAGNTIYF
V: TRBV6-5; D: .; J: TRBJ1-1; size: .; DNA: TGTGCCAGCAGCTCTCCTGGGGGCGCGGACACTGAAGCTTTCTTT; CDR3: CASSSPGGADTEAFF
V: TRBV7-3; D: TRBD2; J: TRBJ2-3; size: .; DNA: TGTGCCAGCAGCCCCCTGGGGGGGAGGGCCAAAGATACGCAGTATTTT; CDR3: CASSPLGGRAKDTQYF
V: TRBV13; D: .; J: TRBJ1-2; size: .; DNA: TGTGCCAGCAGCTCCGGCGGGCCGAGGCACTATGGCTACACCTTC; CDR3: CASSSGGPRHYGYTF
V: TRBV24-1; D: .; J: TRBJ1-6; size: .; DNA: TGTGCCACCAGACCGGGGGGATCTAATTCACCCCTCCACTTT; CDR3: CATRPGGSNSPLHF
V: TRBV7-3; D: .; J: TRBJ1-2; size: .; DNA: TGTGCCAGCAGCTTAATGGGAGGGAATGGCTACACCTTC; CDR3: CASSLMGGNGYTF
V: TRBV20-1; D: TRBD1; J: TRBJ1-6; size: .; DNA: TGCAGTGCTAGTCCTCCAACAGGGGAACATTCACCCCTCCACTTT; CDR3: CSASPPTGEHSPLHF
V: TRBV6-1; D: .; J: TRBJ1-2; size: .; DNA: TGTGCCAGCAGTGACAGGGGCCCCTATGGCTACACCTTC; CDR3: CASSDRGPYGYTF
V: TRBV9; D: .; J: TRBJ1-2; size: .; DNA: TGTGCCAGCAGCGTAGGTACAGCAGCTAACTATGGCTACACCTTC; CDR3: CASSVGTAANYGYTF
V: TRBV4-3; D: .; J: TRBJ2-2; size: .; DNA: TGCGCCAGCAGCCAAGATGGGGGCGCAGCGAACACCGGGGAGCTGTTTTTT; CDR3: CASSQDGGAANTGELFF
V: TRBV11-1; D: TRBD1; J: TRBJ2-1; size: many; DNA: TGTGCCAGCAGCTTTTCACAGGGGGCCTACAATGAGCAGTTCTTC; CDR3: CASSFSQGAYNEQFF
V: TRBV2; D: TRBD1; J: TRBJ1-5; size: .; DNA: TGTGCCAGCAGTGTAACAGGGGGCTACAATCAGCCCCAGCATTTT; CDR3: CASSVTGGYNQPQHF
V: TRBV7-9; D: TRBD1; J: TRBJ2-1; size: .; DNA: TGTGCCAGCAGCTTGGAAGGACAGGGTGAGGAGTTCTTC; CDR3: CASSLEGQGEEFF
V: TRBV9; D: .; J: TRBJ1-2; size: .; DNA: TGTGCCAGCAGCGTAGGTCGGGGTAACTATGGCTACACCTTC; CDR3: CASSVGRGNYGYTF
V: TRBV9; D: .; J: TRBJ1-3; size: .; DNA: TGTGCCAGCAGCGCGGGATTGGACACCATATATTTT; CDR3: CASSAGLDTIYF
V: TRBV7-9; D: TRBD1; J: TRBJ1-4; size: few; DNA: TGTGCCAGCAGCACCAGACAGGGAGAGGGTGGAAAACTGTTTTTT; CDR3: CASSTRQGEGGKLFF
V: TRBV6-2/TRBV6-3; D: TRBD1; J: TRBJ2-3; size: many; DNA: TGTGCCAGCAGTCGCGGACAGGGGAATGCAGATACGCAGTATTTT; CDR3: CASSRGQGNADTQYF
V: TRBV4-1; D: .; J: TRBJ1-2; size: few; DNA: TGCGCCAGCAGCCAAGATGGAGGCGAGTACACCTTC; CDR3: CASSQDGGEYTF
V: TRBV7-8; D: .; J: TRBJ2-7; size: .; DNA: TGTGCCAGCAGCGAACACGGGGGAATCTACGAGCAGTACTTC; CDR3: CASSEHGGIYEQYF
V: TRBV5-8; D: .; J: TRBJ2-1; size: once; DNA: TGTGCCAGCAGCTTTCCCCTCTCCTACAATGAGCAGTTCTTC; CDR3: CASSFPLSYNEQFF
V: TRBV28; D: .; J: TRBJ2-4; size: .; DNA: TGTGCCAGCGTCAGGGGTGTGGAAAACATTCAGTACTTC; CDR3: CASVRGVENIQYF
V: TRBV11-2; D: .; J: TRBJ1-2; size: .; DNA: TGTGCCAGCATCCCCGGGCAGGGGAGCTATGGCTACACCTTC; CDR3: CASIPGQGSYGYTF
V: TRBV7-7; D: .; J: TRBJ1-2; size: .; DNA: TGTGCTAGCAGCTTGGCAGACAGCCCCTCTAACTATGGCTACACCTTC; CDR3: CASSLADSPSNYGYTF
V: TRBV10-3; D: .; J: TRBJ1-2; size: .; DNA: TGTGCCATCAAGGGGAATAACTATGGCTACACCTTC; CDR3: CAIKGNNYGYTF
V: TRBV6-5; D: TRBD1; J: TRBJ1-5; size: .; DNA: TGTGCCAGCAGCGGACAGGGAAACTATCAGCCCCAGCATTTT; CDR3: CASSGQGNYQPQHF
V: TRBV5-4; D: TRBD2; J: TRBJ2-1; size: few; DNA: TGTGCCAGCAGCCTGGGACTAGAGAGGAGTGGTGAGCAGTTCTTC; CDR3: CASSLGLERSGEQFF
V: TRBV6-5; D: TRBD1; J: TRBJ1-1; size: .; DNA: TGTGCCAGCAGGCGACAGGGGTTGGGCACTGAAGCTTTCTTT; CDR3: CASRRQGLGTEAFF
V: TRBV4-1; D: .; J: TRBJ1-2; size: .; DNA: TGCGCCAGCAGCCAAGCAGGGATGGCTAACTATGGCTACACCTTC; CDR3: CASSQAGMANYGYTF
V: TRBV7-9; D: .; J: TRBJ2-5; size: .; DNA: TGTGCCAGCAGCTTAAGTAGCAGCCTGTACCAAGAGACCCAGTACTTC; CDR3: CASSLSSSLYQETQYF
V: TRBV21-1; D: .; J: TRBJ1-2; size: .; DNA: TGTGCCAGCAGCCCCCCTCAAGGCACAGCCAGTTCCTTTAACTATGGCTACACCTTC; CDR3: CASSPPQGTASSFNYGYTF
V: TRBV7-2; D: TRBD1; J: TRBJ1-3; size: .; DNA: TGTGCCAGCAGCTTAGCAAGGACAGGGGGCACCATATATTTT; CDR3: CASSLARTGGTIYF
V: TRBV7-6; D: .; J: TRBJ2-7; size: .; DNA: TGTGCCAGCAGCTTAGGTGACAGCACCTACGAGCAGTACTTC; CDR3: CASSLGDSTYEQYF
V: TRBV6-6; D: .; J: TRBJ2-2; size: .; DNA: TGTGCCAGCAGTTACCAGGGAGGGAACACCGGGGAGCTGTTTTTT; CDR3: CASSYQGGNTGELFF
V: TRBV19; D: .; J: TRBJ1-1; size: .; DNA: TGTGCCAGTAGTACCCCACTAACAGGAAACACTGAAGCTTTCTTT; CDR3: CASSTPLTGNTEAFF